The 8 T cell receptor beta chains given below trace back to one sample, sequenced in a study of T cell responses to AZD1222 COVID-19 vaccine (TCRdb year 2021). Library prep was done by the immunoSEQ multiplex PCR assay. Not all clones reach the TCRdb copy of this immuneACCESS table, which keeps in-frame sequences only. Checked studies attribute under half of the gap to unresolved V genes and leave the rest unexplained. This sample comprises roughly 95,000 clones, roughly 92% of them detected only once. Roughly 3.1% of the sample is held by the ten biggest clonotypes. The sample's time point label, decoded: about 28 days (+/-7) after the second vaccine dose. Material: peripheral blood, obtained 28 days after the second AZD1222 dose. The receptor source for this set is an adult who received the AZD1222 COVID-19 vaccine.

The rearrangement joins TRBV28 to TRBJ2-6; D remains ambiguous. This CDR3 has 12 residues. The V gene's germline CDR1 is MDHEN and CDR2 SYDVKM. Trimming shortened V by 6 bases and J by 2 bases, and 2 bases separated the two germline ends. DNA for the CDR3: TGTGCCAGCAGCCCTGGGGCCAACGTCCTGACTTTC. Its translation is CASSPGANVLTF.

The chain joins TRBV7-9 to TRBJ2-1; D gene ambiguous. The CDR3 runs 13 residues. Germline assignment: CDR1 SEHNR and CDR2 FQNEAQ (reference sequence). V was clipped by 5 bases and J by 5 bases, with 10 bases between them. This CDR3 is CASSRVGDNEQFF. CDR3 DNA sequence: TGTGCCAGCAGCCGTGTGGGTGACAATGAGCAGTTCTTC.

V and J are TRBV3-1 (or the pseudogene TRBV3-2) and TRBJ2-1; maybe TRBD1 (6 bases). The ends were cut back, 4 bases at V and 9 bases at J, with 16 bases in the middle. The germline V gene has CDR1 LGHDT and CDR2 YNNKEL (reference sequence). This CDR3 spans 14 amino acids. The CDR3 region is CASSPGAGWGEQFF. The CDR3 DNA sequence: TGTGCCAGCAGCCCAGGGGCAGGGTGGGGTGAGCAGTTCTTC.

This sequence joins TRBV4-1 and TRBJ1-1, with 7 bases matching TRBD1. This CDR3 is 15 amino acids long. With V trimmed by 1 base and J by 1 base, 3 bases remained unmatched. CDR1 MGHRA and CDR2 YSYEKL come from the germline V gene. The CDR3 sequence is CASSQGRDRNTEAFF. DNA of the CDR3: TGCGCCAGCAGCCAAGGCCGGGACAGGAACACTGAAGCTTTCTTT.

This clone was counted a single time. V is TRBV7-2 and J is TRBJ1-2, with TRBD1 matching over 9 bases. This CDR3 has 15 residues. Germline CDR1 SGHTA, CDR2 FQGNSA. V gave up 5 bases and J gave up 4 bases; unmatched junction bases: 8. CDR3 sequence (DNA): TGTGCCAGCAGCCCACCGGGACAGGGCCGCTATGGCTACACCTTC. As protein: CASSPPGQGRYGYTF.

The V and J genes are TRBV25-1 and TRBJ2-7; D gene uncertain. The V gene's germline CDR1 is MGHDK and CDR2 SYGVNS. Between the trimmed V and J ends, which lost 2 bases and 2 bases, there was a span of 7 bases. The CDR3 has 13 amino acids. CDR3 nucleotides: TGTGCCAGCAGTGAAACACAGACCTACGAGCAGTACTTC. It is translated as CASSETQTYEQYF.

The chain carries TRBV5-1 and TRBJ1-4, with 9 bases aligning to TRBD1. The CDR3 length is 14 residues. From germline, CDR1 is SGHRS and CDR2 YFSETQ. J lost 6 bases, V lost 4 bases, and 4 bases had no gene match. The CDR3 region has the DNA TGCGCCAGCAGCGCGACAGGGGGGTATGAAAAACTGTTTTTT. Translating it yields CASSATGGYEKLFF.

This clone was found a few times. This same CDR3 is encoded by further DNA sequences in the sample. The chain employs TRBV7-2 and TRBJ1-2; 7 bases fit TRBD1. V gave up 1 base and J gave up 1 base; unmatched junction bases: 0. CDR3 length equals 14 residues. Germline assignment: CDR1 SGHTA and CDR2 FQGNSA. Here the CDR3 reads CASSLGQGNYGYTF. CDR3 nucleotides: TGTGCCAGCAGCTTAGGACAGGGTAACTATGGCTACACCTTC.